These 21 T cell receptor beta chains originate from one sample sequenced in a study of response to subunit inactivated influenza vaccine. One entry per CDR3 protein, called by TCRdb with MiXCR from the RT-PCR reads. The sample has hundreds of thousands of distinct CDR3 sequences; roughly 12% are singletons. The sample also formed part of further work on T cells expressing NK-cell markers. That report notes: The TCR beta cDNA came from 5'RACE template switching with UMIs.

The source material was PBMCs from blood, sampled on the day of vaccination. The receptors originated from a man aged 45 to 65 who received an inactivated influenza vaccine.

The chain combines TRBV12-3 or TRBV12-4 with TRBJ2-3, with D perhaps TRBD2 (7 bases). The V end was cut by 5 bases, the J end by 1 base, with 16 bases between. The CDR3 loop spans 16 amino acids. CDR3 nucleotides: TGTGCCAGCAGTCCCGATGGGGGGGCGGGCACAGATACGCAGTATTTT. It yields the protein CASSPDGGAGTDTQYF.

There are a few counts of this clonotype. CDR3 region: CASSLGGGRTRSYEQYF. The CDR3 DNA reads TGTGCCAGCAGCTTAGGGGGTGGGCGCACCCGCTCCTACGAGCAGTACTTC. V is TRBV7-6 and J is TRBJ2-7; D is undetermined. CDR1 and CDR2 from the germline V gene are SGHVS and FNYEAQ. The length of the CDR3 is 17 residues. V lost 1 base, J lost 0 bases, and 16 bases lay in between.

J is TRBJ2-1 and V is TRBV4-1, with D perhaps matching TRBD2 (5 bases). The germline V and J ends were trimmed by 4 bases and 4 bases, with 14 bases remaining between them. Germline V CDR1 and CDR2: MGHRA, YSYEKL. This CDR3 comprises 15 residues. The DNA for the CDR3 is TGCGCCAGCAGCCTAGACTACGGACGATACAATGAGCAGTTCTTC. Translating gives CASSLDYGRYNEQFF.

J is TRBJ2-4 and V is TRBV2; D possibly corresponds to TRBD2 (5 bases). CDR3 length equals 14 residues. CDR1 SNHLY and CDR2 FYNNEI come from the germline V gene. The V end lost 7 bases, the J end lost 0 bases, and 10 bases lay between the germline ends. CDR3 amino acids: CASKKDLAKNIQYF. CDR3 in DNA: TGTGCCAGCAAGAAGGACTTAGCCAAAAACATTCAGTACTTC.

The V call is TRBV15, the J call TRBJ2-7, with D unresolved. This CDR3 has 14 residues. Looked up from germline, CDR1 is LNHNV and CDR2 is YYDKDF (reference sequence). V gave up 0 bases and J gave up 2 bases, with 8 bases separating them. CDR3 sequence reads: CATSRDTWPYEQYF. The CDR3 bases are TGTGCCACCAGCAGAGATACGTGGCCCTACGAGCAGTACTTC.

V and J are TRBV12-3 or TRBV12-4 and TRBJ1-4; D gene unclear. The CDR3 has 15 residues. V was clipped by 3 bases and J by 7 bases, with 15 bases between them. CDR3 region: CASSFRLLRGEKLFF. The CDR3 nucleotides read TGTGCCAGCAGTTTCAGGCTCCTTCGAGGTGAAAAACTGTTTTTT.

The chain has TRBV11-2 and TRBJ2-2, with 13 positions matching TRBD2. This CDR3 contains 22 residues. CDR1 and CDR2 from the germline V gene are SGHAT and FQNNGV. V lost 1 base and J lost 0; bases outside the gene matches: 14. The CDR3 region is CASSLVRLLGTSGAANTGELFF. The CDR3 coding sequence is TGTGCCAGCAGCTTAGTTCGTTTATTGGGGACTAGCGGGGCCGCGAACACCGGGGAGCTGTTTTTT.

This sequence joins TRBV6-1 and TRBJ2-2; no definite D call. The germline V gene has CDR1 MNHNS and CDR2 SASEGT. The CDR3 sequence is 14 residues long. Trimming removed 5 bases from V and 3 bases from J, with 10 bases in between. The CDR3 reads CASSISGYTGELFF. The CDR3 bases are TGTGCCAGCAGTATCTCTGGGTACACCGGGGAGCTGTTTTTT.

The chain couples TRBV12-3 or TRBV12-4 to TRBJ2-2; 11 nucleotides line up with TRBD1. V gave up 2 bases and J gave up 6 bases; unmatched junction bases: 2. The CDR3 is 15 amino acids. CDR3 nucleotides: TGTGCCAGCAGTTTAAAGGGACAGGGGGCCGGGGAGCTGTTTTTT. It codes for CASSLKGQGAGELFF.

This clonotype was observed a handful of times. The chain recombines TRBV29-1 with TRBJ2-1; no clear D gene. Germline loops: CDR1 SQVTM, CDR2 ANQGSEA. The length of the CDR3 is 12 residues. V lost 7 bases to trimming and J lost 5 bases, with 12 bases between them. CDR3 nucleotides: TGCAGCGCCTTGGACGGGCACAATGAGCAGTTCTTC. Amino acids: CSALDGHNEQFF.

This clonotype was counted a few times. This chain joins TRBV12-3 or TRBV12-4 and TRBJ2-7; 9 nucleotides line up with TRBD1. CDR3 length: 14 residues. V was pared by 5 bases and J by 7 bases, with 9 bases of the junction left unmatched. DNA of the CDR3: TGTGCCAGCAGTCTAAGACAGGGGGTCGAGGAGCAGTACTTC. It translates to CASSLRQGVEEQYF.

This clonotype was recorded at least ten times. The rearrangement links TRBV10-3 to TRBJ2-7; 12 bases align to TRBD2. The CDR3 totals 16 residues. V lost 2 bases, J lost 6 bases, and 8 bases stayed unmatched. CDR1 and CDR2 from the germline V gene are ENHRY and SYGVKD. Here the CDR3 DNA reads TGTGCCATCAGTGAGGGAGTGGGACTAGCGGGCGCCGAGCAGTACTTC. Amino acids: CAISEGVGLAGAEQYF.

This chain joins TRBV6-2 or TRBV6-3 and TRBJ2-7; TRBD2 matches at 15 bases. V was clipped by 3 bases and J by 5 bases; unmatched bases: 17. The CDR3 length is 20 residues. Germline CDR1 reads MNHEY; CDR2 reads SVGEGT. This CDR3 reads CASSYLGPGLAGGSRNEQYF. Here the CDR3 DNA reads TGTGCCAGCAGTTATTTGGGACCGGGACTAGCGGGAGGTTCGAGGAACGAGCAGTACTTC.

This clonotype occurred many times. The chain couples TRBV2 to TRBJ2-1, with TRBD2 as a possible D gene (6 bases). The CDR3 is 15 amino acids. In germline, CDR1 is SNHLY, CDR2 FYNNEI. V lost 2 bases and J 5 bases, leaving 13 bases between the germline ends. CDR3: CASSERAGRNNEQFF. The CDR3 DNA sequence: TGTGCCAGCAGTGAAAGGGCGGGGAGAAACAATGAGCAGTTCTTC.

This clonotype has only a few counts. CDR3 sequence: CASSPGGAFKNIQYF. CDR3 coding DNA: TGTGCCAGCAGCCCTGGGGGGGCGTTCAAAAACATTCAGTACTTC. The chain employs TRBV3-1 and TRBJ2-4, with D perhaps matching TRBD2 (7 bases). CDR1 and CDR2 (germline): LGHDT, YNNKEL (reference sequence). V was clipped by 4 bases and J by 3 bases, with 13 bases between them. CDR3 size: 15 residues.

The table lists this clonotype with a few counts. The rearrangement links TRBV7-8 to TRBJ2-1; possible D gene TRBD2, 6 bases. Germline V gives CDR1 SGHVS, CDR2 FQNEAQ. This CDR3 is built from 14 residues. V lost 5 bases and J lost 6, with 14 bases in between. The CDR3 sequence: CASSPGDGGNEQFF. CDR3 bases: TGTGCCAGCAGCCCGGGGGACGGTGGCAATGAGCAGTTCTTC.

CDR3 in amino acids: CASSDSTGGTAYNEQFF. The CDR3 nucleotides are TGTGCCAGCAGTGATTCGACCGGAGGGACGGCATACAATGAGCAGTTCTTC. The chain uses TRBV25-1 and TRBJ2-1, with D tentatively TRBD2 (6 bases). The CDR3 contains 17 residues. The germline V gene encodes CDR1 MGHDK and CDR2 SYGVNS. V lost 3 bases and J lost 4, with 19 bases in between.

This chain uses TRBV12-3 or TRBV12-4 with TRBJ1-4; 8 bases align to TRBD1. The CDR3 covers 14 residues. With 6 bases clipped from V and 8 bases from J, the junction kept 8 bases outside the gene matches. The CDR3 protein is CASSPGQVKEKLFF. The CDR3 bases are TGTGCCAGCAGCCCGGGACAGGTTAAGGAAAAACTGTTTTTT.

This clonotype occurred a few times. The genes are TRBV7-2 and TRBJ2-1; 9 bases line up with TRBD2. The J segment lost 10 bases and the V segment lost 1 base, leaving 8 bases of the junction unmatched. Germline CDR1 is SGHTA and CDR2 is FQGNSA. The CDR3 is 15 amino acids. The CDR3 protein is CASSLELAGMGEQFF. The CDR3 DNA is TGTGCCAGCAGCTTAGAACTAGCGGGCATGGGAGAGCAGTTCTTC.

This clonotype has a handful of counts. CDR3 in DNA: TGTGCCACCAGCAGCTCCGACACGCCAGTAGACACCGGGGAGCTGTTTTTT. Its translation: CATSSSDTPVDTGELFF. This chain joins TRBV15 and TRBJ2-2, with no clear D. In germline, CDR1 is LNHNV, CDR2 YYDKDF (reference sequence). The V end was cut by 3 bases, the J end by 3 bases, with 17 bases between. This CDR3 is built from 17 residues.

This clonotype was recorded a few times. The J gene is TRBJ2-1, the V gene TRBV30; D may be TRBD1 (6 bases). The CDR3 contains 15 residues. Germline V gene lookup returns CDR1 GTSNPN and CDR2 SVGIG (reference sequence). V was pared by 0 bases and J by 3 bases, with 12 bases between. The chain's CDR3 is CAWSVLGGFYNEQFF. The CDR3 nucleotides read TGTGCCTGGAGTGTACTTGGGGGCTTCTACAATGAGCAGTTCTTC.